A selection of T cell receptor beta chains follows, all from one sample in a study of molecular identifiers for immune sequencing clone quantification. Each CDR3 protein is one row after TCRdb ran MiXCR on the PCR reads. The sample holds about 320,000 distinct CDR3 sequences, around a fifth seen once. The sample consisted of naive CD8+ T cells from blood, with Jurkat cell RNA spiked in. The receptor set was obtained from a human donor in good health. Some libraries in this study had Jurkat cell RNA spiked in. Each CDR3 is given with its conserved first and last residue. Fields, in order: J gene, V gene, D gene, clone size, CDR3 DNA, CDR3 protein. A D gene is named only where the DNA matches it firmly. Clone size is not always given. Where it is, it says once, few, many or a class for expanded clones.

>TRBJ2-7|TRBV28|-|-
TGTGCCAGCAGTTCGCAGGATCCGGGACCCTCCTACGAGCAGTACTTC
CASSSQDPGPSYEQYF
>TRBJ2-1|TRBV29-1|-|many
TGCAGCGTTGTTGGCGGGCAGAGGGATGAGCAGTTCTTC
CSVVGGQRDEQFF
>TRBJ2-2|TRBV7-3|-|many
TGTGCCAGCAGCTTTGCGGGACCTGGGGAGCTGTTTTTT
CASSFAGPGELFF
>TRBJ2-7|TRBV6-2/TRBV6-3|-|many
TGTGCCAGCAGTTACGGACTGTGGGAGCAGTACTTC
CASSYGLWEQYF
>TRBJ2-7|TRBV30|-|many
TGTGCCTGGAGCGGGGCCTACGAGCAGTACTTC
CAWSGAYEQYF
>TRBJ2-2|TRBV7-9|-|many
TGTGCCAGCAGCTTAACAGGGATGACGACCGGGGAGCTGTTTTTT
CASSLTGMTTGELFF
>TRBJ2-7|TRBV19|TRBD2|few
TGTGCCAGTAGTATCGGACTAGCGGGAGAGACATGGTACTTC
CASSIGLAGETWYF
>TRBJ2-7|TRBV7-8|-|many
TGTGCCAGCAGCCCGGGGGATCCTGGCTACGAGCAGTACTTC
CASSPGDPGYEQYF
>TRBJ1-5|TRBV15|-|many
TGTGCCACCAGCAGAGGATCCGGGAGCAGCAATCAGCCCCAGCATTTT
CATSRGSGSSNQPQHF
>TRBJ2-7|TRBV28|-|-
TGTGCCAGCAGTTTTCGGGGGGCCCCCCCCTCCTACGAGCAGTACTTC
CASSFRGAPPSYEQYF
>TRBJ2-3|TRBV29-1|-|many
TGCAGCGTCCAGGGACATAGCGGACTCCCCACAGATACGCAGTATTTT
CSVQGHSGLPTDTQYF
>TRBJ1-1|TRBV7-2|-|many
TGTGCCAGCAGCTGGCGAGGGGGCACTGAAGCTTTCTTT
CASSWRGGTEAFF
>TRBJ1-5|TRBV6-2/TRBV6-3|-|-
TGTGCCAGCAGTTACCCCAGGGCTAGCAATCAGCCCCAGCATTTT
CASSYPRASNQPQHF
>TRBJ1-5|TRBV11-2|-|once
TGTGCCAGCAGCCCACGAACGGGGGGCCGGAACACAGATACGCAGCATTTT
CASSPRTGGRNTDTQHF
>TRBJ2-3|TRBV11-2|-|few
TGTGCCAGCAGCTTAGAGGTGGGGGGGCGATCAGATACGCAGTATTTT
CASSLEVGGRSDTQYF
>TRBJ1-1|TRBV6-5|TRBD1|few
TGTGCCAATATAGGGGGCGCGGGCACTGAAGCTTTCTTT
CANIGGAGTEAFF
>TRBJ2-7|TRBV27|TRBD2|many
TGTGCCAGCAGTTGGCAGCGGGAAGGGTACGAGCAGTACTTC
CASSWQREGYEQYF
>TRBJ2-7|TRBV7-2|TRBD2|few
TGTGCCAGCAGCTTAGGGCGGGAGGCCCCCTTCGAGCAGTACTTC
CASSLGREAPFEQYF
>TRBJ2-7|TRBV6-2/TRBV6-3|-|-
TGTGCCAGCAGTTACTCCGGTGGTCCCTACGGGCAGTACTTC
CASSYSGGPYGQYF
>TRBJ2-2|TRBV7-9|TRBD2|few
TGTGCCAGCAGCTCCCCGGGACTAGCTAACACCGGGGAGCTGTTTTTT
CASSSPGLANTGELFF
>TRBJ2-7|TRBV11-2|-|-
TGTGCCAGCAGCTTGGTAGGGTGGGACGAGCAGTACTTC
CASSLVGWDEQYF
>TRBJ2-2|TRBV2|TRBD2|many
TGTGCCAGCAGTGAGTTTTCTAGCGGGTGGACCGGGGAGCTGTTTTTT
CASSEFSSGWTGELFF
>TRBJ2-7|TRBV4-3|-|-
TGCGCCAGCAGCCAAGAGTACTTTCCGACCTACGAGCAGTACTTC
CASSQEYFPTYEQYF
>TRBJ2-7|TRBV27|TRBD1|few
TGTGCCAGCAGATCCGGGACAGGGGGCCTGGGGGAGCAGTACTTC
CASRSGTGGLGEQYF
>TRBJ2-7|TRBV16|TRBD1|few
TGTGCCAGCAGCCAATCCGGGACAGGTCCCTACGAGCAGTACTTC
CASSQSGTGPYEQYF
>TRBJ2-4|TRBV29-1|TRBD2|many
TGCAGCGGGACTAGCGGGAGGTTGGACAAAAACATTCAGTACTTC
CSGTSGRLDKNIQYF
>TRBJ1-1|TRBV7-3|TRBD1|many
TGTGCCAGCAGCTTATTAGGGGGCGCGGGAACTGAAGCTTTCTTT
CASSLLGGAGTEAFF
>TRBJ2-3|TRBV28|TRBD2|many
TGTGCCAGCAGCTCCGGGACACCGGGACTAGCGGGCACAGATACGCAGTATTTT
CASSSGTPGLAGTDTQYF
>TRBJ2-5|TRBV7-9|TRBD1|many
TGTGCCAGCAGTAGGGACAGCCCGAGTCGGCAGTACTTC
CASSRDSPSRQYF